This T cell receptor beta chain came from a study of CD8+ T cells in alopecia areata. In each case, RNA was isolated and then reverse transcribed into cDNA as the sequencing template. Some clones are missing from TCRdb's copy, which holds only in-frame ones; the method was immunoSEQ multiplex PCR. The sample holds a few hundred thousand clones, around two fifths seen once. The treatment denotes: oral pan-JAK inhibitor, 5-10 mg twice daily. The sample in question was CD4+ T cells sorted from blood, obtained around week 30, from a patient treated with tofacitinib. The receptor was derived from a human donor with alopecia areata.

CDR3 in amino acids: CATSASPRDQPQHF. The CDR3 region has the DNA TGTGCCACCAGCGCGAGCCCCCGGGATCAGCCCCAGCATTTT. V and J are TRBV15 and TRBJ1-5; D uncertain. V was shortened by 5 bases and J by 5 bases, with 13 bases between the two germline ends. CDR1 LNHNV and CDR2 YYDKDF come from the germline V gene (reference sequence). The CDR3 consists of 14 residues.